These 15 T cell receptor beta chains came from one sample sequenced in a study of regulatory T cells in long-lasting Graves disease. As for time point: newly diagnosed GD, antithyroid drugs for less than 3 months. PBMCs provided the RNA from which the TCR library was made. Arm-PCR of CDR3 regions with iRepertoire HTBI primers generated TCR beta libraries. From the multiplex PCR reads, TCRdb called clonotypes with MiXCR, one entry per CDR3 protein. In the table there are about 620,000 distinct CDR3 sequences, about 15% of which are singletons. These data were likewise used in another study, on T cells in Graves' hyperthyroidism and ophthalmopathy.

The specimen was peripheral blood mononuclear cells (PBMCs), collected at new diagnosis, from a patient treated with antithyroid drugs. These receptors were taken from a woman aged 25 to 39 with Graves disease.

The chain links TRBV20-1 to TRBJ2-1, with 9 bases aligning to TRBD2. V shed 0 bases and J 3 bases; nucleotides not matched to a gene: 6. Germline V gives CDR1 DFQATT, CDR2 SNEGSKA (reference sequence). CDR3 length: 16 amino acids. CDR3 DNA: TGCAGTGCTAGAGACATGACTAGCGGAAGCTACAATGAGCAGTTCTTC. Translation gives CSARDMTSGSYNEQFF.

In its sample, this clonotype was seen many times. The rearrangement joins TRBV6-2 or TRBV6-3 to TRBJ1-1, with a tentative D call TRBD1 (5 bases). The CDR3 is 15 residues long. CDR1 is MNHEY and CDR2 is SVGEGT in the germline V gene. Trimming pared 0 bases from V and 0 bases from J, leaving 8 bases between. CDR3 sequence reads: CASSYSRGMNTEAFF. For the CDR3, the DNA is TGTGCCAGCAGTTACTCAAGGGGAATGAACACTGAAGCTTTCTTT.

The V call is TRBV20-1, the J call TRBJ2-7; 12 nucleotides align to TRBD2. CDR1 DFQATT and CDR2 SNEGSKA come from the germline V gene (reference sequence). The CDR3 runs to 13 residues. The V segment lost 5 bases and the J segment 6 bases; nucleotides outside the gene matches: 5. The CDR3 DNA sequence: TGCAGTGCTCGTGGACTAGCGGGGCCCGAGCAGTACTTC. It is translated as CSARGLAGPEQYF.

This rearrangement joins TRBV6-5 to TRBJ1-3, with D unclear. With 2 bases removed from V and 9 bases from J, the gap between germline ends came to 17 bases. Germline V gene data show CDR1 as MNHEY and CDR2 as SVGAGI. This CDR3 is 15 amino acids long. The CDR3 protein is CASSYAAAAESTIYF. For the CDR3, the DNA is TGTGCCAGCAGTTACGCCGCGGCCGCCGAGAGCACCATATATTTT.

Of note for this clonotype: This may be a read error, as it is one base from a much larger clone. The chain employs TRBV12-3 or TRBV12-4 and TRBJ2-7; D may correspond to TRBD1 or TRBD2 (5 bases each). CDR3 length: 14 amino acids. Trimming removed 4 bases from V and 0 bases from J, with 10 bases in between. The CDR3 DNA is TGTGCCAGCAGTTCCGCCGGGACCTCCTACGAGCAGTACTTC. Translation: CASSSAGTSYEQYF.

This chain links TRBV18 with TRBJ1-2; 9 positions agree with TRBD1. In germline, CDR1 is KGHSH, CDR2 LQKENI. With 4 bases clipped from V and 4 bases from J, the junction kept 10 bases outside the gene matches. This CDR3 region has 16 residues. CDR3 sequence reads: CASSHGDRADTYGYTF. CDR3 nucleotide sequence: TGTGCCAGCTCACATGGGGACAGGGCTGACACCTATGGCTACACCTTC. The full variable domain, completed using reference TRBV18 and TRBJ1-2, is NAGVMQNPRHLVRRRGQEARLRCSPMKGHSHVYWYRQLPEEGLKFMVYLQKENIIDESGMPKERFSAEFPKEGPSILRIQQVVRGDSAAYFCASSHGDRADTYGYTFGSGTRLTVV.

This clonotype was observed a handful of times. The chain joins TRBV6-1 to TRBJ2-5; D is perhaps TRBD1 or TRBD2 (6 bases each). The CDR3 is 13 amino acids. Germline V gene sequence: CDR1 MNHNS, CDR2 SASEGT. The V gene lost 10 bases and the J gene lost 7 bases, with 19 bases spanning the gap. CDR3 loop: CATSEGGDGTQYF. The CDR3 DNA follows: TGTGCCACCAGCGAGGGGGGAGATGGGACCCAGTACTTC.

There are a few counts of this clonotype. The chain employs TRBV7-2 and TRBJ2-5; the D is unclear. V gave up 3 bases and J gave up 5 bases, with 10 bases separating them. Germline V CDR1 and CDR2: SGHTA, FQGNSA. CDR3 length equals 13 residues. As DNA, the CDR3 is TGTGCCAGCAGCTTCGCAGGTATCGAGACCCAGTACTTC. This gives the protein CASSFAGIETQYF.

This clonotype has a single count. A much larger clonotype is one base distant, so this may be a read error. V usage is TRBV6-9 and J usage is TRBJ1-5; tentative D call: TRBD1 (5 bases). Germline-derived CDR1 and CDR2 are MNHGY and SVAAGI. The CDR3 is 16 residues long. The CDR3 nucleotides read TGTGCCAGCAGTTACTCCGACAGCTTTAGCAATCGGCCCCAGCATTTT. Its protein product is CASSYSDSFSNRPQHF.

In its sample, this clonotype was seen many times. CDR3 bases: TGTGCCATCAGTGCGGGGGGCTCTGGAAACACCATATATTTT. Translating it yields CAISAGGSGNTIYF. This chain joins TRBV10-3 and TRBJ1-3; D perhaps matches TRBD1 (5 bases). Between the trimmed V and J ends, which lost 4 bases and 0 bases, there was a span of 7 bases. Germline CDR1 and CDR2: ENHRY and SYGVKD. The CDR3 has 14 residues.

The genes are TRBV11-2 and TRBJ1-5, with 8 bases that match TRBD1. The CDR3 is made up of 14 amino acids. V lost 0 bases to trimming and J lost 10 bases; unmatched junction nucleotides: 5. Germline CDR1 reads SGHAT; CDR2 reads FQNNGV. This CDR3 reads CASSLDGQGKPQHF. CDR3 nucleotide sequence: TGTGCCAGCAGCTTAGACGGACAGGGTAAACCCCAGCATTTT.

The genes are TRBV30 and TRBJ2-1; 9 positions match TRBD2. CDR1 GTSNPN and CDR2 SVGIG come from the germline V gene (reference sequence). The V segment lost 2 bases and the J segment 4 bases; nucleotides outside the gene matches: 6. The CDR3 is 15 amino acids. DNA of the CDR3: TGTGCCTGGAGTTCAGCGGGAGGCCCTTACAATGAGCAGTTCTTC. This encodes CAWSSAGGPYNEQFF.

This chain connects TRBV20-1 to TRBJ2-1; D is possibly TRBD1 or TRBD2 (5 bases each). V lost 5 bases and J 5 bases, leaving 13 bases between the germline ends. This CDR3 region has 13 residues. The germline V gene has CDR1 DFQATT and CDR2 SNEGSKA (reference sequence). CDR3 DNA: TGCAGTGCTTTACGGGGCCTAAACAATGAGCAGTTCTTC. Translation gives CSALRGLNNEQFF.

This clonotype was detected ten times or more. V gene TRBV12-3 or TRBV12-4 combines with J gene TRBJ1-3, with TRBD1 matching 7 bases. V shed 6 bases, J shed 2 bases, and the junction held 7 bases outside the gene matches. The CDR3 consists of 15 residues. The CDR3 nucleotides are TGTGCCAGCAGGGTCGGACAGGTCGCTGGAAACACCATATATTTT. Amino acids: CASRVGQVAGNTIYF.

This chain joins TRBV27 and TRBJ2-5; 10 bases line up with TRBD2. The trim removed 6 bases at V and 4 bases at J, leaving 5 bases unmatched. In germline, CDR1 is MNHEY, CDR2 SMNVEV (reference sequence). CDR3 length equals 14 residues. DNA for the CDR3: TGTGCCAGCAGACGAGCGGGAGGGATAGAGACCCAGTACTTC. Translation gives CASRRAGGIETQYF.